These 17 T cell receptor beta chains were sequenced from one sample in a study of identifying expanded T cells in peripheral blood. Some clones are missing from TCRdb's copy, which holds only in-frame ones; the method was immunoSEQ multiplex PCR. The sample has over 75,000 clones; around 89% are singletons. The material sequenced was blood. The origin of the receptors is a person aged 18 to 75 in good health.

This chain connects TRBV6-1 to TRBJ2-3, with 13 bases fitting TRBD2. This CDR3 is 15 amino acids long. Trimming removed 6 bases from V and 5 bases from J; junction bases left unmatched: 5. Germline values: CDR1 MNHNS, CDR2 SASEGT. CDR3 sequence reads: CASRRLAGGGDTQYF. The DNA of the CDR3 is TGTGCCAGCAGGAGACTAGCGGGGGGTGGAGATACGCAGTATTTT.

The V call is TRBV6-5, the J call TRBJ2-3, with TRBD1 as a possible D gene (6 bases). Germline V gene sequence: CDR1 MNHEY, CDR2 SVGAGI. The V gene lost 3 bases and the J gene lost 5 bases, with 9 bases spanning the gap. CDR3 length: 13 residues. CDR3 sequence reads: CASSYTGKDTQYF. CDR3 in DNA: TGTGCCAGCAGTTATACAGGGAAAGATACGCAGTATTTT.

This clone showed up just once. The rearrangement uses TRBV4-2 and TRBJ2-7; D might be TRBD1 or TRBD2, each matching 5 bases. The length of the CDR3 is 15 residues. CDR1 is LGHNA, CDR2 YNFKEQ, per germline. V lost 0 bases and J 0 bases, leaving 9 bases between the germline ends. CDR3 amino acids: CASSQDRERSYEQYF. The CDR3 DNA follows: TGTGCCAGCAGCCAAGACAGGGAGCGCTCCTACGAGCAGTACTTC.

J is TRBJ1-5 and V is TRBV7-9; D is perhaps TRBD1 (6 bases). CDR1 and CDR2 from the germline V gene are SEHNR and FQNEAQ (reference sequence). The ends were cut back, 5 bases at V and 4 bases at J, with 9 bases in the middle. This CDR3 has 13 residues. DNA for the CDR3: TGTGCCAGCAGCGGAACAGGGAATCAGCCCCAGCATTTT. The encoded protein is CASSGTGNQPQHF.

The chain employs TRBV18 and TRBJ2-7; D may match TRBD1 or TRBD2 (5 bases each). Germline loops: CDR1 KGHSH, CDR2 LQKENI. This CDR3 spans 16 amino acids. Trimming stripped 0 bases from V and 5 bases from J, with 17 bases between. The CDR3 protein is CASSPPRGTAGDEQYF. For the CDR3, the DNA is TGTGCCAGCTCACCACCGAGGGGAACAGCCGGAGACGAGCAGTACTTC.

The gene calls are TRBV19 and TRBJ2-4; D possibly corresponds to TRBD1 (5 bases). The CDR3 runs 14 residues. CDR1 and CDR2 from the germline V gene are LNHDA and SQIVND (reference sequence). V was cut by 3 bases and J by 8 bases, with 14 bases left in between. CDR3 in amino acids: CASSIGHRQDIQYF. The CDR3, as DNA: TGTGCCAGTAGTATTGGACACCGCCAGGACATTCAGTACTTC. The full variable domain, its missing parts supplied by reference TRBV19 and TRBJ2-4, is DGGITQSPKYLFRKEGQNVTLSCEQNLNHDAMYWYRQDPGQGLRLIYYSQIVNDFQKGDIAEGYSVSREKKESFPLTVTSAQKNPTAFYLCASSIGHRQDIQYFGAGTRLSVL.

This chain joins TRBV19 and TRBJ1-5; D not certain. CDR1 is LNHDA and CDR2 is SQIVND in the germline V gene (reference sequence). Trimming took 5 bases from V and 1 from J, leaving 12 bases between them. The CDR3 covers 15 residues. The CDR3 region is CASSVRLGSNQPQHF. In DNA, the CDR3 is TGTGCCAGTAGTGTCAGGCTGGGGAGCAATCAGCCCCAGCATTTT.

V gene TRBV28 combines with J gene TRBJ2-7; 7 bases line up with TRBD2. V trimming: 8 bases; J trimming: 5 bases; junction bases outside the gene matches: 9. Germline assignment: CDR1 MDHEN and CDR2 SYDVKM. The CDR3 loop spans 13 amino acids. In DNA, the CDR3 is TGTGCCAGCTTAGAGCGGGATCGGAACGAGCAGTACTTC. As protein: CASLERDRNEQYF.

The chain employs TRBV7-5 and TRBJ2-4. TRBV7-5 is assigned pseudogene status. The CDR3 is made up of 15 amino acids. The DNA of the CDR3 is TGTGTCAGAAGCTACAGGAGGTTAGCCAAAAACATTCAGTACTTC. This encodes CVRSYRRLAKNIQYF.

This clone was counted a single time. V usage is TRBV10-3 and J usage is TRBJ2-7; D unclear. The CDR3 spans 13 residues. Looked up from germline, CDR1 is ENHRY and CDR2 is SYGVKD. Trimming took off 0 bases at V and 5 bases at J, with 8 bases between the two ends. The CDR3 region has the DNA TGTGCCATCAGTGAGTCGAACGAGCACGAGCAGTACTTC. Translation: CAISESNEHEQYF.

The chain recombines TRBV7-9 with TRBJ2-5, with TRBD2 as a possible D gene (5 bases). The DNA matches TRBJ2-7 better at its end, which makes the J call doubtful. The CDR3 consists of 13 residues. The V gene's germline CDR1 is SEHNR and CDR2 FQNEAQ (reference sequence). DNA of the CDR3: TGTGCCAGCAGCCGTACGAGGGTTTACGAGCAGTACTTC. This sequence encodes CASSRTRVYEQYF.

This chain joins TRBV18 and TRBJ1-3; D unresolved. V was cut by 3 bases and J by 4 bases, with 13 bases left in between. From germline, CDR1 is KGHSH and CDR2 LQKENI. This CDR3 spans 15 amino acids. The CDR3 loop reads CASSPISEGGNTIYF. The CDR3 DNA reads as TGTGCCAGCTCACCCATCAGCGAAGGAGGAAACACCATATATTTT. The variable domain in full, with the rest retrieved from reference TRBV18 and TRBJ1-3, is NAGVMQNPRHLVRRRGQEARLRCSPMKGHSHVYWYRQLPEEGLKFMVYLQKENIIDESGMPKERFSAEFPKEGPSILRIQQVVRGDSAAYFCASSPISEGGNTIYFGEGSWLTVV.

The chain recombines TRBV27 with TRBJ1-4; D may be TRBD1 (5 bases). The CDR3 totals 14 residues. CDR1 is MNHEY and CDR2 is SMNVEV in the germline V gene (reference sequence). V lost 3 bases to trimming and J lost 7 bases, with 12 bases between them. The CDR3 region has the DNA TGTGCCAGCAGTTTTTGGTCTGGGGGTGAAAAACTGTTTTTT. Its protein product is CASSFWSGGEKLFF.

This sequence joins TRBV7-9 and TRBJ1-5; D remains ambiguous. The CDR3 sequence is 16 residues long. Trimming shortened V by 1 base and J by 0 bases, and 10 bases separated the two germline ends. Germline V lookup: CDR1 SEHNR, CDR2 FQNEAQ (reference sequence). This CDR3 reads CASSLVGAYSNQPQHF. The CDR3 DNA reads TGTGCCAGCAGCTTAGTCGGTGCTTATAGCAATCAGCCCCAGCATTTT.

This clone was seen once. This chain joins TRBV27 and TRBJ1-1, with D unclear. Germline V CDR1 and CDR2: MNHEY, SMNVEV (reference sequence). V gave up 5 bases and J gave up 4 bases, with 20 bases separating them. The CDR3 length is 16 residues. The CDR3 is CASSRRGGFVGTEAFF. The CDR3 nucleotides are TGTGCCAGCAGTCGCCGTGGCGGGTTTGTTGGCACTGAAGCTTTCTTT.

CDR3 in DNA: TGTGCCAGCAGTGAAGGGACGGACACCGGGGAGCTGTTTTTT. Translated, it gives CASSEGTDTGELFF. The chain combines TRBV6-1 with TRBJ2-2; D not resolved. This CDR3 contains 14 residues. Germline loops: CDR1 MNHNS, CDR2 SASEGT. The V gene lost 1 base and the J gene lost 3 bases, with 6 bases spanning the gap.

V is TRBV6-5 and J is TRBJ2-5; 7 bases map to TRBD2. The CDR3 sequence is 13 residues long. The trim removed 2 bases at V and 13 bases at J, leaving 10 bases unmatched. The germline V gene has CDR1 MNHEY and CDR2 SVGAGI. CDR3: CASSYKRGAPGYF. In DNA, the CDR3 is TGTGCCAGCAGTTACAAGCGGGGAGCGCCTGGGTACTTC.